The 7 T cell receptor beta chains in this list originate from one sample, sequenced in a study of shared clonotypes between healthy human individuals (dated by TCRdb to about 2020). CD8 naive samples were CD45RO-negative cells positively selected for CCR7, giving a CD45RA+CCR7+ population that excluded TemRA cells. Libraries were built with the immunoSEQ multiplex PCR assay. Imported from immuneACCESS, the table was reduced by TCRdb to in-frame sequences with V and J called. These copies leave out some clones; in studies compared against another copy, an unresolved V gene accounts for under half, and the cause of the remainder is not known. This sample holds roughly 2.1 million clones; about 92% were observed only once. The ten largest make up more than 1.5% of the sample. Sequences were obtained from naive CD8+ T cells from PBMCs. In the paper's terms, the cell subset or site label means: CD45RA+CCR7+. Every receptor here comes from a man between 18 and 35 years old in good health. Some clones in this sample may be carry-over from other donors' samples.

V usage is TRBV9 and J usage is TRBJ1-2; D may be TRBD1 (6 bases). V lost 3 bases, J lost 6 bases, and 21 bases lay in between. The CDR3 is 16 residues long. Per the germline V gene, CDR1 is SGDLS and CDR2 is YYNGEE. As DNA, the CDR3 is TGTGCCAGCAGCGGGGGGGGCACGGACAGTGCGCATGGCTACACCTTC. It encodes CASSGGGTDSAHGYTF.

This clone was counted once. V usage is TRBV5-6 and J usage is TRBJ1-2; D is unresolved. V was pared by 4 bases and J by 2 bases, with 6 bases between. Germline V gene sequence: CDR1 SGHDT, CDR2 YYEEEE. The CDR3 loop spans 12 amino acids. As DNA, the CDR3 is TGTGCCAGCAGCGGAGGGAACTATGGCTACACCTTC. Amino acid sequence: CASSGGNYGYTF.

In regard to this clone: The sample holds other DNA sequences that translate to the same CDR3. The chain recombines TRBV28 with TRBJ2-1; D unresolved. CDR3 size: 13 residues. Germline V lookup: CDR1 MDHEN, CDR2 SYDVKM. V shed 5 bases and J shed 0 bases, with 5 bases lying between them. CDR3 DNA: TGTGCCAGCAGTCTTAGCTCCTACAATGAGCAGTTCTTC. It encodes CASSLSSYNEQFF. Full variable domain (missing parts from reference TRBV28 and TRBJ2-1): DVKVTQSSRYLVKRTGEKVFLECVQDMDHENMFWYRQDPGLGLRLIYFSYDVKMKEKGDIPEGYSVSREKKERFSLILESASTNQTSMYLCASSLSSYNEQFFGPGTRLTVL.

The chain is built from TRBV29-1 and TRBJ2-7, with D maybe TRBD1 (6 bases). Germline V gene data show CDR1 as SQVTM and CDR2 as ANQGSEA. This CDR3 has 13 residues. The V end lost 6 bases, the J end lost 0 bases, and 12 bases lay between the germline ends. The CDR3 spells CSVGWDTSYEQYF. The CDR3 nucleotides are TGCAGCGTCGGATGGGACACCTCCTACGAGCAGTACTTC.

This chain uses TRBV27 with TRBJ2-7, with 9 bases fitting TRBD2. V shed 5 bases, J shed 4 bases, and the junction held 6 bases outside the gene matches. The CDR3 covers 14 residues. Per the germline V gene, CDR1 is MNHEY and CDR2 is SMNVEV (reference sequence). Here the CDR3 DNA reads TGTGCCAGCAGTCCGACTAGCGGTAAATACGAGCAGTACTTC. It is translated as CASSPTSGKYEQYF.

The chain employs TRBV7-9 and TRBJ1-2; D is perhaps TRBD1 (6 bases). The germline CDR1 and CDR2 sequences are SEHNR and FQNEAQ (reference sequence). The CDR3 length is 13 residues. With 3 bases removed from V and 6 bases from J, the gap between germline ends came to 11 bases. This CDR3 is CASSFGGADGYTF. In DNA, the CDR3 is TGTGCCAGCAGCTTTGGGGGGGCTGATGGCTACACCTTC.

This chain uses TRBV27 with TRBJ2-1; TRBD2 matches 10 bases. Looked up from germline, CDR1 is MNHEY and CDR2 is SMNVEV (reference sequence). V lost 9 bases to trimming and J lost 5 bases; unmatched junction nucleotides: 10. This CDR3 comprises 15 residues. CDR3 DNA: TGTGCCAGTTGTCCTATCGGACTAGCGGACAATGAGCAGTTCTTC. It codes for CASCPIGLADNEQFF.